This entry describes one T cell receptor (beta chain). This sample was taken from a study of cytomegalovirus exposure and HLA in healthy donors. Some clones are missing from TCRdb's copy, which holds only in-frame ones; the method was immunoSEQ multiplex PCR. The data show roughly 80,000 clones, 85% to 95% seen once. The CDR3 is 16 amino acids. V was shortened by 0 bases and J by 1 base, with 10 bases between the two germline ends. CDR1 LGHNA and CDR2 YNFKEQ come from the germline V gene. The sequenced material came from PBMCs. The V and J genes are TRBV4-2 and TRBJ2-4; tentative D call: TRBD2 (5 bases). The receptor comes from a man younger than 35 in good health and CMV-seronegative. In DNA form, the CDR3 reads TGTGCCAGCAGCCAAGATACGGGAAGGGCCAAAAACATTCAGTACTTC. It codes for CASSQDTGRAKNIQYF.